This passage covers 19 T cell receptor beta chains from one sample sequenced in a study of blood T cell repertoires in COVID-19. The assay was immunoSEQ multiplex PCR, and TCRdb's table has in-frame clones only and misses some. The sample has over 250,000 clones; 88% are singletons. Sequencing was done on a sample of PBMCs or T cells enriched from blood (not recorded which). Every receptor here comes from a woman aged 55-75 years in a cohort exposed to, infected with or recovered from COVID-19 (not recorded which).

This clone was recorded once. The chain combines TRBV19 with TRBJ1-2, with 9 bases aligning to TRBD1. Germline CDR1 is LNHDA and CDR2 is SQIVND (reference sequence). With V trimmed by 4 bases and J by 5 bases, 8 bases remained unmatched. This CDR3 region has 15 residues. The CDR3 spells CASSRADRGLYGYTF. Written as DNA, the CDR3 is TGTGCCAGTAGTAGAGCGGACAGGGGACTTTATGGCTACACCTTC.

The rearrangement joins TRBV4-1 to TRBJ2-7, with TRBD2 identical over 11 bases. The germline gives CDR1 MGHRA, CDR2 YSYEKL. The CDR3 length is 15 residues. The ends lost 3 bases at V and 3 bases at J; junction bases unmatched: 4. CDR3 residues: CASSQTSGTNYEQYF. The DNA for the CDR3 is TGCGCCAGCAGCCAGACTAGCGGGACAAACTACGAGCAGTACTTC.

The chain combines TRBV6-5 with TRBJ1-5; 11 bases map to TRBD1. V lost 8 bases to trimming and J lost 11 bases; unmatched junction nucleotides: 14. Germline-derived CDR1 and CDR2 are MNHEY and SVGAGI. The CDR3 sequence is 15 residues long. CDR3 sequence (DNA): TGTGCCAGCTCGACCGGGACAGGGGGATCACGGGCCCAGCATTTT. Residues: CASSTGTGGSRAQHF.

CDR3 nucleotide sequence: TGTGCCAGCAGTCCGAGGGAGGACTATGGCTACACCTTC. Its protein is CASSPREDYGYTF. The genes are TRBV6-2 or TRBV6-3 and TRBJ1-2; D remains ambiguous. V gave up 5 bases and J gave up 3 bases, with 10 bases separating them. Germline assignment: CDR1 MNHEY and CDR2 SVGEGT. CDR3 length: 13 amino acids.

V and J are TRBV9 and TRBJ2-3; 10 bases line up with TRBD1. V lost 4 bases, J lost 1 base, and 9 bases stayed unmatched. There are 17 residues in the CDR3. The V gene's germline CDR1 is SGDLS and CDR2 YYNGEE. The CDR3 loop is CASSRRTGTGGTDTQYF. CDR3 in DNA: TGTGCCAGCAGCCGCCGAACCGGGACAGGGGGCACAGATACGCAGTATTTT.

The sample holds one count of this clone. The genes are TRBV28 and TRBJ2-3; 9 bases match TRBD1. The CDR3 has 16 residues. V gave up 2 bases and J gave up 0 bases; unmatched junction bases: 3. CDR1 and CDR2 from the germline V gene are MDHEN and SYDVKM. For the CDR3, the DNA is TGTGCCAGCAGTTTAGAGACAGGGGGTAGCACAGATACGCAGTATTTT. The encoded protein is CASSLETGGSTDTQYF. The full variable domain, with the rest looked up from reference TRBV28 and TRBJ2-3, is DVKVTQSSRYLVKRTGEKVFLECVQDMDHENMFWYRQDPGLGLRLIYFSYDVKMKEKGDIPEGYSVSREKKERFSLILESASTNQTSMYLCASSLETGGSTDTQYFGPGTRLTVL.

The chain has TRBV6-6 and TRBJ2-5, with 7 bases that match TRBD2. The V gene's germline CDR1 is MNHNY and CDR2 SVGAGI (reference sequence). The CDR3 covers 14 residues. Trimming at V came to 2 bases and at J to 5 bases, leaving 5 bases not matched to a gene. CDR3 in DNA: TGTGCCAGCAGTTACATCGGGGGGTTGGAGACCCAGTACTTC. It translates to CASSYIGGLETQYF.

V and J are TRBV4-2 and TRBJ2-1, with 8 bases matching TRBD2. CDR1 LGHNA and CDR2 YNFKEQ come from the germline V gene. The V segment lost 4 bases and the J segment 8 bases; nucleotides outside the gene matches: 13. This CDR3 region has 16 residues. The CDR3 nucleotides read TGTGCCAGCAGCCCCCGGGGGAGCGGGAGTTTTGATGAGCAGTTCTTC. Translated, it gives CASSPRGSGSFDEQFF.

As DNA, the CDR3 is TGCGCCAGCAGCTTCAGTTCCGGGACAGCACAAGAGCAGTACTTC. It specifies CASSFSSGTAQEQYF. The chain recombines TRBV5-1 with TRBJ2-7, with TRBD1 matching over 7 bases. Germline V gene lookup returns CDR1 SGHRS and CDR2 YFSETQ. V dropped 2 bases and J dropped 7; count of bases not matched to a gene: 12. The CDR3 is 15 residues long.

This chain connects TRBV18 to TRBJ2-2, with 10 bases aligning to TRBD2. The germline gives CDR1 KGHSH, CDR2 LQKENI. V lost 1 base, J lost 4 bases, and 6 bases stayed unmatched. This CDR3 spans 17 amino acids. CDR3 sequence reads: CASSPRTSGSSTGELFF. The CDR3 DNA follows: TGTGCCAGCTCACCACGGACTAGCGGAAGCAGCACCGGGGAGCTGTTTTTT.

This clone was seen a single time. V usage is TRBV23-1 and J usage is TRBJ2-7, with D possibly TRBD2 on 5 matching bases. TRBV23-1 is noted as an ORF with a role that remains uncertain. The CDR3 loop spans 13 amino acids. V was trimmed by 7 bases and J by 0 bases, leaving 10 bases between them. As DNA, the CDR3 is TGCGCCAGCAACATTGGAGGCTCCTACGAGCAGTACTTC. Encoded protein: CASNIGGSYEQYF.

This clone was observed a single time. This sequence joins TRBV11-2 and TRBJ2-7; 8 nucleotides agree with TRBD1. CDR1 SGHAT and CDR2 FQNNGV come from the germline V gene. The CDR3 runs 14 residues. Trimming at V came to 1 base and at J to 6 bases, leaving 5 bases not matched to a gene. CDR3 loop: CASSLVQGEVEQYF. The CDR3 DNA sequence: TGTGCCAGCAGCTTAGTACAGGGGGAGGTCGAGCAGTACTTC.

CDR3 nucleotides: TGTGCCAGCAGCTTGGATAGGCGGGGCGAGCAGTACTTC. This codes for CASSLDRRGEQYF. The rearrangement joins TRBV7-3 to TRBJ2-7, with D tentatively TRBD2 (6 bases). The CDR3 runs 13 residues. Germline CDR1 and CDR2: SGHTA and FQGTGA. Between the trimmed V and J ends, which lost 3 bases and 6 bases, there was a span of 12 bases.

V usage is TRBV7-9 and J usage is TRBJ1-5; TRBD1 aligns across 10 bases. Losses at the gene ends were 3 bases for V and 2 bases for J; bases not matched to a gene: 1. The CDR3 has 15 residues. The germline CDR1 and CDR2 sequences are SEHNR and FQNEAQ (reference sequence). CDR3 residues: CASSFGTGGNQPQHF. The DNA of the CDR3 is TGTGCCAGCAGCTTCGGGACAGGGGGCAATCAGCCCCAGCATTTT. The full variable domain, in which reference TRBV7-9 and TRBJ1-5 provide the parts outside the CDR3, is DTGVSQNPRHKITKRGQNVTFRCDPISEHNRLYWYRQTLGQGPEFLTYFQNEAQLEKSRLLSDRFSAERPKGSFSTLEIQRTEQGDSAMYLCASSFGTGGNQPQHFGDGTRLSIL.

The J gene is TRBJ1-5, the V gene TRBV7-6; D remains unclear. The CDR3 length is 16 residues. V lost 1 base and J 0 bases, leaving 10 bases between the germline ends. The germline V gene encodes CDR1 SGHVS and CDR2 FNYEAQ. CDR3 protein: CASSLGVRSSNQPQHF. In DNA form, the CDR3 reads TGTGCCAGCAGCTTAGGGGTCCGGAGTAGCAATCAGCCCCAGCATTTT.

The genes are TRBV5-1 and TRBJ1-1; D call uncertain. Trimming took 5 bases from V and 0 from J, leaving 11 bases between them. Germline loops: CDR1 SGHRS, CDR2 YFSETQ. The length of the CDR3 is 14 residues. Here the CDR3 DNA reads TGCGCCAGCAGGGCGGGCACGGTGAACACTGAAGCTTTCTTT. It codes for CASRAGTVNTEAFF.

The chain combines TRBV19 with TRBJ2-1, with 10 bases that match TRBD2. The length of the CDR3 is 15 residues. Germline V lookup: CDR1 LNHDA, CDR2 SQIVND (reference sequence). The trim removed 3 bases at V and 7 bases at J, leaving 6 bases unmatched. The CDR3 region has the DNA TGTGCCAGTAGTATCCAACTAGCGGGGAGGAATGAGCAGTTCTTC. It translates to CASSIQLAGRNEQFF. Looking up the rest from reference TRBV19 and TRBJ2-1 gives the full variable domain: DGGITQSPKYLFRKEGQNVTLSCEQNLNHDAMYWYRQDPGQGLRLIYYSQIVNDFQKGDIAEGYSVSREKKESFPLTVTSAQKNPTAFYLCASSIQLAGRNEQFFGPGTRLTVL.

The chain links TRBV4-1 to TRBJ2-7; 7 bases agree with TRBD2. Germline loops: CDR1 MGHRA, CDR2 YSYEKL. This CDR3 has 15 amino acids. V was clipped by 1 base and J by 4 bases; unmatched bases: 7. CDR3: CASSQGRGSPYEQYF. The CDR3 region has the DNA TGCGCCAGCAGCCAAGGGCGCGGGAGTCCTTACGAGCAGTACTTC.

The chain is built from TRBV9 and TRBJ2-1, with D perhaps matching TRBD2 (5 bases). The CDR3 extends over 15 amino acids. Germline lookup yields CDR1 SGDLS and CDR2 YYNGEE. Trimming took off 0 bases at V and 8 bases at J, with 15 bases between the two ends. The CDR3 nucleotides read TGTGCCAGCAGCGTAGAGGCTAGCCGCCCCCATGAGCAGTTCTTC. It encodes CASSVEASRPHEQFF.